The 19 T cell receptor beta chains in this list originate from one sample, sequenced in a study of T-cell reconstitution after alpha-beta-depleted transplantation in children. Molecular barcoding with unique molecular identifiers was used for the TCRbeta library. TCRdb independently ran MiXCR on the PCR reads; one entry per CDR3 protein. Here the sample spans hundreds of thousands of distinct CDR3 sequences, roughly 14% being singletons. The specimen was PBMCs, collected from the stem cell graft. Receptors originate from a human donor who donated a stem cell graft to a child with Fanconi anemia.

This clonotype has more than one count but fewer than ten. This chain uses TRBV29-1 with TRBJ2-1; 9 nucleotides agree with TRBD1. Germline loops: CDR1 SQVTM, CDR2 ANQGSEA. This CDR3 is 15 amino acids long. The V gene end was trimmed by 8 bases and the J gene end by 1 base; junction bases not matched to a gene: 9. The CDR3 DNA reads as TGCAGCAGTCGGGACAGGGTAGGTTCCTACAATGAGCAGTTCTTC. Amino acid sequence: CSSRDRVGSYNEQFF.

This clonotype appeared a few times. V usage is TRBV5-1 and J usage is TRBJ2-3; D may be TRBD1 or TRBD2 (5 bases each). The germline V and J ends were trimmed by 5 bases and 4 bases, with 14 bases remaining between them. Germline V CDR1 and CDR2: SGHRS, YFSETQ. The CDR3 length is 14 residues. The CDR3 spells CASRVPQGADTQYF. The CDR3 DNA follows: TGCGCCAGCAGAGTCCCCCAGGGAGCAGATACGCAGTATTTT.

This clonotype came up a few times. The rearrangement joins TRBV15 to TRBJ2-1; D may match TRBD1 or TRBD2 (6 bases each). Germline CDR1 reads LNHNV; CDR2 reads YYDKDF (reference sequence). The CDR3 totals 17 residues. Trimming cost V 0 bases and J 4 bases, with 16 bases left between them. The CDR3 region is CATSRDHGGGWYNEQFF. Written as DNA, the CDR3 is TGTGCCACCAGCAGAGATCACGGGGGCGGCTGGTACAATGAGCAGTTCTTC.

This clonotype appeared a few times. V is TRBV24-1 and J is TRBJ2-3; D is unclear. The CDR3 contains 16 residues. V was cut by 0 bases and J by 0 bases, with 9 bases left in between. The germline CDR1 and CDR2 sequences are KGHDR and SFDVKD. The CDR3 protein is CATSDLQGQSTDTQYF. CDR3 DNA: TGTGCCACCAGTGATTTGCAAGGCCAAAGCACAGATACGCAGTATTTT.

The rearrangement joins TRBV5-1 to TRBJ2-3, with a possible D match to TRBD2 (5 bases). The CDR3 length is 15 residues. Trimming left V 5 bases short and J 1 base short, with 14 bases between. Germline loops: CDR1 SGHRS, CDR2 YFSETQ. The CDR3 DNA follows: TGCGCCAGCAGGGCGTCCTTCGGGGGCACAGATACGCAGTATTTT. Its translation: CASRASFGGTDTQYF.

This clonotype was observed a handful of times. The chain links TRBV6-6 to TRBJ2-7; D gene unclear. CDR1 and CDR2 from the germline V gene are MNHNY and SVGAGI (reference sequence). The CDR3 spans 13 residues. V was pared by 6 bases and J by 3 bases, with 12 bases between. CDR3 DNA: TGTGCCAGCAGCCCTAGGGCAAGCTACGAGCAGTACGTC. It codes for CASSPRASYEQYV.

Only a few counts were recorded for this clonotype. The chain is built from TRBV5-1 and TRBJ1-2; D is uncertain. Per germline, CDR1 SGHRS and CDR2 YFSETQ. Trimming cost V 4 bases and J 8 bases, with 15 bases left between them. CDR3 length: 13 amino acids. The CDR3 protein is CASSPLPGSGYTF. CDR3 nucleotides: TGCGCCAGCAGCCCCCTTCCGGGAAGCGGCTACACCTTC.

Only a few counts were recorded for this clonotype. The V call is TRBV7-9, the J call TRBJ1-1; the match to TRBD1 covers 8 bases. V shed 1 base and J 10 bases; nucleotides not matched to a gene: 11. This CDR3 has 15 residues. Germline CDR1 and CDR2: SEHNR and FQNEAQ (reference sequence). As DNA, the CDR3 is TGTGCCAGCAGCTTAGTTGGGACAGGCCGCGGGGGAGCTTTCTTT. This sequence encodes CASSLVGTGRGGAFF.

The chain employs TRBV9 and TRBJ2-7, with a possible D match to TRBD1 (6 bases). The V end was cut by 4 bases, the J end by 0 bases, with 11 bases between. This CDR3 comprises 14 residues. Per germline, CDR1 SGDLS and CDR2 YYNGEE. CDR3 region: CASSLRDTSYEQYF. CDR3 bases: TGTGCCAGCAGCCTCCGGGACACCTCCTACGAGCAGTACTTC.

Here the CDR3 DNA reads TGTGCCAGCAGCTTCGGCGGGGGGGGATCCAGAGAGCAGTACGTC. Its protein is CASSFGGGGSREQYV. The chain is built from TRBV7-9 and TRBJ2-7; 9 nucleotides match TRBD2. Trimming took 3 bases from V and 7 from J; bases not matched to a gene: 10. Germline V gene data show CDR1 as SEHNR and CDR2 as FQNEAQ (reference sequence). This CDR3 contains 15 residues.

The rearrangement uses TRBV7-9 and TRBJ1-2; 7 bases are a match to TRBD1. The CDR3 extends over 14 amino acids. The V gene end was trimmed by 2 bases and the J gene end by 3 bases; junction bases not matched to a gene: 3. Germline CDR1 reads SEHNR; CDR2 reads FQNEAQ (reference sequence). The CDR3 region has the DNA TGTGCCAGCAGCTTAATCGGGACAGACTATGGCTACACCTTC. Encoded protein: CASSLIGTDYGYTF.

In its sample, this clonotype is medium-sized. This rearrangement joins TRBV24-1 to TRBJ2-1; D is perhaps TRBD1 or TRBD2 (6 bases each). Trimming took 4 bases from V and 9 from J, leaving 15 bases between them. The CDR3 sequence is 14 residues long. CDR1 is KGHDR, CDR2 SFDVKD, per germline. CDR3 in DNA: TGTGCCACCAGTGACAACAGGGAGGCCGGTGAGCAGTTCTTC. Protein product: CATSDNREAGEQFF.

In its sample, this clonotype was seen many times. The chain employs TRBV5-5 and TRBJ2-7, with a tentative D call TRBD2 (7 bases). Trimming took 4 bases from V and 5 from J, leaving 25 bases between them. The CDR3 length is 17 residues. The germline gives CDR1 SGHKS, CDR2 YYEKEE (reference sequence). This chain's CDR3 is CASSPKAYREGFDEQYF. In DNA, the CDR3 is TGTGCCAGCAGCCCTAAGGCATACAGGGAGGGTTTCGACGAGCAGTACTTC.

V and J are TRBV19 and TRBJ2-1; the match to TRBD2 covers 14 bases. This CDR3 has 16 residues. Germline CDR1 and CDR2: LNHDA and SQIVND (reference sequence). V lost 8 bases to trimming and J lost 8 bases; unmatched junction nucleotides: 11. This CDR3 is CASSQPGTSGGDEQFF. DNA for the CDR3: TGTGCCAGTTCCCAACCAGGGACTAGCGGGGGAGATGAGCAGTTCTTC.

This clonotype showed up many times. The chain links TRBV3-1 to TRBJ2-1; 7 bases line up with TRBD2. The V segment lost 6 bases and the J segment 6 bases; nucleotides outside the gene matches: 8. CDR1 is LGHDT and CDR2 is YNNKEL in the germline V gene (reference sequence). The CDR3 consists of 14 residues. The CDR3 DNA sequence: TGTGCCAGCAGTGCTCGCGGGGGTTTCAATGAGCAGTTCTTC. This gives the protein CASSARGGFNEQFF.

The chain recombines TRBV6-2 or TRBV6-3 with TRBJ1-5, with D perhaps matching TRBD1 (5 bases). Germline-derived CDR1 and CDR2 are MNHEY and SVGEGT. Trimming pared 1 base from V and 0 bases from J, leaving 13 bases between. The CDR3 contains 17 residues. The CDR3 loop reads CASSYYGGIHSNQPQHF. The CDR3 DNA sequence: TGTGCCAGCAGTTACTACGGGGGGATCCATAGCAATCAGCCCCAGCATTTT.

This clonotype was seen many times. This chain uses TRBV11-2 with TRBJ2-5, with D perhaps matching TRBD1 (6 bases). This CDR3 has 14 amino acids. Germline CDR1 reads SGHAT; CDR2 reads FQNNGV. V shed 1 base and J shed 3 bases, with 9 bases lying between them. CDR3 nucleotide sequence: TGTGCCAGCAGCTTAGGCAGGACAGAAGAGACCCAGTACTTC. Its translation is CASSLGRTEETQYF.

This clonotype was detected many times. The CDR3 loop is CASSPGTGVYGYTF. Written as DNA, the CDR3 is TGTGCCAGCAGTCCCGGGACAGGGGTCTATGGCTACACCTTC. The chain couples TRBV6-1 to TRBJ1-2, with 10 bases fitting TRBD1. The CDR3 has 14 amino acids. CDR1 and CDR2 (germline): MNHNS, SASEGT. V gave up 5 bases and J gave up 4 bases; unmatched junction bases: 4.

The rearrangement uses TRBV10-1 and TRBJ1-1; D might be TRBD1 (5 bases). Germline-derived CDR1 and CDR2 are WNHNN and SYGVQD (reference sequence). The V end lost 4 bases, the J end lost 1 base, and 7 bases lay between the germline ends. CDR3 length: 13 amino acids. CDR3 coding DNA: TGCGCCAGCAGTGCTAGGGGGAACACTGAAGCTTTCTTT. Residues: CASSARGNTEAFF.